The 27 T cell receptor beta chains presented below share a single source sample, sequenced in a study of neurological immune-mediated disorders. One entry per CDR3 protein, called by TCRdb with MiXCR from the 5' RACE reads. Seen here are 72,000 or so distinct CDR3 sequences, under 20% observed once, and the top ten hold 15%. Sequencing was done on a sample of PBMCs. The receptors originated from a woman in her forties in good health.

The J gene is TRBJ1-3, the V gene TRBV12-3 or TRBV12-4; TRBD1 matches at 7 bases. The V gene end was trimmed by 4 bases and the J gene end by 4 bases; junction bases not matched to a gene: 13. The length of the CDR3 is 17 residues. CDR3 protein: CASSSLVVRGQGNTIYF. CDR3 nucleotides: TGTGCCAGCAGTTCCCTGGTCGTGAGGGGGCAGGGAAACACCATATATTTT.

This clonotype was seen repeatedly, ten times or more. It may be a read error: a sequence one base away is much more abundant. The chain uses TRBV20-1 and TRBJ1-5, with a possible D match to TRBD1 (5 bases). Germline CDR1 DFQATT, CDR2 SNEGSKA (reference sequence). Trimming removed 7 bases at V and 6 bases at J, with 25 bases between. This CDR3 comprises 16 residues. This CDR3 is CSVSARERHLLQPQHF. The CDR3 DNA reads TGCAGTGTTAGCGCCAGGGAAAGACACTTACTTCAGCCCCAGCATTTT.

CDR3 amino acids: CASSLTGERGGSYEQYV. Here the CDR3 DNA reads TGTGCCAGCAGCTTAACTGGTGAGCGGGGGGGCTCCTACGAGCAGTACGTC. This chain uses TRBV7-2 with TRBJ2-7; 10 bases are shared with TRBD2. Germline V gene sequence: CDR1 SGHTA, CDR2 FQGNSA. V lost 2 bases, J lost 0 bases, and 7 bases stayed unmatched. CDR3 length: 17 amino acids.

This clonotype was recorded many times. The rearrangement links TRBV12-3 or TRBV12-4 to TRBJ1-4; 8 bases map to TRBD1. V dropped 5 bases and J dropped 3; count of bases not matched to a gene: 11. The CDR3 is 17 residues long. CDR3 sequence: CASSLKDRVSANEKLFF. For the CDR3, the DNA is TGTGCCAGCAGTCTAAAGGACAGGGTGTCGGCTAATGAAAAACTGTTTTTT.

This clonotype was seen many times. This chain connects TRBV5-1 to TRBJ2-2; D is unclear. V lost 4 bases, J lost 7 bases, and 8 bases lay in between. This CDR3 spans 12 amino acids. The germline V gene has CDR1 SGHRS and CDR2 YFSETQ. CDR3 sequence (DNA): TGCGCCAGCAGCCTAACGGACGGGGAGCTGTTTTTT. Its translation is CASSLTDGELFF.

This clonotype was counted ten times or more. V is TRBV25-1 and J is TRBJ2-1, with 10 bases fitting TRBD2. The CDR3 length is 14 residues. CDR1 and CDR2 (germline): MGHDK, SYGVNS. J lost 7 bases, V lost 6 bases, and 6 bases had no gene match. In nucleotides, the CDR3 is TGTGCCAGCAGAATAGCGGGGGGACGGAATGAGCAGTTCTTC. It is translated as CASRIAGGRNEQFF. Combining the CDR3 with reference TRBV25-1 and TRBJ2-1 gives the whole variable domain EADIYQTPRYLVIGTGKKITLECSQTMGHDKMYWYQQDPGMELHLIHYSYGVNSTEKGDLSSESTVSRIRTEHFPLTLESARPSHTSQYLCASRIAGGRNEQFFGPGTRLTVL.

The sample holds many counts of this clonotype. This sequence joins TRBV5-1 and TRBJ1-6, with D maybe TRBD1 (5 bases). The V and J ends lost 0 bases and 6 bases respectively, with 10 bases between them. This CDR3 spans 15 amino acids. Germline values: CDR1 SGHRS, CDR2 YFSETQ. CDR3 DNA sequence: TGCGCCAGCAGCTTGGATCCAGGGCCTAATTCACCCCTCCACTTT. It specifies CASSLDPGPNSPLHF.

In this sample, this clonotype turned up many times. The chain links TRBV27 to TRBJ2-5, with 7 bases that match TRBD1. The CDR3 length is 14 residues. Germline V gives CDR1 MNHEY, CDR2 SMNVEV (reference sequence). V shed 6 bases and J 5 bases; nucleotides not matched to a gene: 9. The CDR3: CASSLRGHRETQYF. For the CDR3, the DNA is TGTGCCAGCAGCCTAAGGGGGCACCGGGAGACCCAGTACTTC.

This clonotype appeared a single time. One end of the junction fails to match germline, which may point to a read error. This chain links TRBV27 with TRBJ2-1; 10 positions match TRBD2. This CDR3 comprises 15 residues. Germline V lookup: CDR1 MNHEY, CDR2 SMNVEV (reference sequence). Here the CDR3 reads CASSWGLARGREQFF. In nucleotides, the CDR3 is TGTGCTAGCAGTTGGGGACTAGCGAGGGGCAGGGAGCAGTTCTTC.

The genes are TRBV20-1 and TRBJ2-7, with D possibly TRBD2 on 6 matching bases. Per the germline V gene, CDR1 is DFQATT and CDR2 is SNEGSKA (reference sequence). V was clipped by 1 base and J by 3 bases, with 10 bases between them. The CDR3 has 13 residues. CDR3 coding DNA: TGCAGTGCTAGAGGAGAGGGAGGCTACGAGCAGTACGTC. Its protein is CSARGEGGYEQYV.

This clonotype was observed many times. This chain connects TRBV10-3 to TRBJ2-1, with TRBD2 identical over 8 bases. Germline V gene data show CDR1 as ENHRY and CDR2 as SYGVKD. Unmatched junction bases numbered 12, after V lost 6 bases and J lost 8 bases. The CDR3 has 15 amino acids. CDR3 bases: TGTGCCATCAGCTCACGTTTCTTGACTAGCGATGAGCAGTTCTTC. This sequence encodes CAISSRFLTSDEQFF.

This clonotype was seen repeatedly, ten times or more. V is TRBV20-1 and J is TRBJ2-5, with 8 bases fitting TRBD2. Germline trimming cut 0 bases from V and 6 bases from J; bases unmatched to any gene: 6. The germline V gene has CDR1 DFQATT and CDR2 SNEGSKA (reference sequence). CDR3 size: 14 residues. The CDR3 reads CSARDQAGVQTQYF. CDR3 nucleotide sequence: TGCAGTGCTAGAGATCAAGCGGGGGTGCAGACCCAGTACTTC.

This clonotype was seen repeatedly, ten times or more. This sequence joins TRBV29-1 and TRBJ2-2; the D gene is possibly TRBD2 (5 bases). Between the trimmed V and J ends, which lost 6 bases and 6 bases, there was a span of 14 bases. CDR1 and CDR2 (germline): SQVTM, ANQGSEA. The CDR3 contains 13 residues. The CDR3 nucleotides are TGCAGCGTCGCGCACGGGGATCCCGGGGAGCTGTTTTTT. Translating it yields CSVAHGDPGELFF.

This clonotype was detected a few times. DNA for the CDR3: TGTGCCAGCAGTCCGGGGACAGAATTTCCAGATACGCAGTATTTT. Translating it yields CASSPGTEFPDTQYF. The V call is TRBV6-2 or TRBV6-3, the J call TRBJ2-3, with 7 positions matching TRBD1. Germline V gene lookup returns CDR1 MNHEY and CDR2 SVGEGT. V shed 5 bases, J shed 4 bases, and the junction held 9 bases outside the gene matches. The CDR3 totals 15 residues.

At least ten counts were recorded for this clonotype. This chain connects TRBV5-1 to TRBJ1-3; D is possibly TRBD1 (6 bases). Germline CDR1 and CDR2: SGHRS and YFSETQ. This CDR3 region has 15 residues. V gave up 0 bases and J gave up 0 bases, with 7 bases separating them. The CDR3 is CASSLGGGSGNTIYF. The CDR3 region has the DNA TGCGCCAGCAGCTTGGGAGGGGGCTCTGGAAACACCATATATTTT.

This clonotype has at least ten counts. The rearrangement joins TRBV20-1 to TRBJ2-1; weak D call: TRBD2 (5 bases). This CDR3 region has 15 residues. Trimming cost V 6 bases and J 0 bases, with 15 bases left between them. Germline-derived CDR1 and CDR2 are DFQATT and SNEGSKA (reference sequence). CDR3 residues: CSAPPRGSSYNEQFF. Here the CDR3 DNA reads TGCAGTGCCCCACCACGGGGAAGCTCCTACAATGAGCAGTTCTTC.

Concerning this clonotype itself: A read error is possible here, since a much larger clone lies one base away. J is TRBJ2-2 and V is TRBV7-2; D remains ambiguous. Trimming cost V 2 bases and J 6 bases, with 10 bases left between them. CDR1 and CDR2 from the germline V gene are SGHTA and FQGNSA. CDR3 length: 14 amino acids. The CDR3 DNA sequence: TGTGCCAGCAGCTTATTATTAACTCCCGGGGAGCTGTTTTTT. Protein: CASSLLLTPGELFF.

This clonotype has at least ten counts. The V and J genes are TRBV9 and TRBJ2-2; TRBD1 matches 7 bases. The germline CDR1 and CDR2 sequences are SGDLS and YYNGEE. The V segment lost 1 base and the J segment 3 bases; nucleotides outside the gene matches: 3. The CDR3 loop spans 15 amino acids. The CDR3 here is CASSVFQGDTGELFF. In DNA, the CDR3 is TGTGCCAGCAGCGTATTCCAGGGGGACACCGGGGAGCTGTTTTTT. Full variable domain (rest looked up from reference TRBV9 and TRBJ2-2): DSGVTQTPKHLITATGQRVTLRCSPRSGDLSVYWYQQSLDQGLQFLIQYYNGEERAKGNILERFSAQQFPDLHSELNLSSLELGDSALYFCASSVFQGDTGELFFGEGSRLTVL.

In its sample, this clonotype was seen a few times. The chain uses TRBV2 and TRBJ2-7; 9 positions agree with TRBD1. The CDR3 spans 14 residues. Trimming removed 6 bases from V and 2 bases from J; junction bases left unmatched: 5. Germline V gene lookup returns CDR1 SNHLY and CDR2 FYNNEI. CDR3 sequence (DNA): TGTGCCAGCAGAGCTCGGACAGGGGCCTACGAGCAGTACTTC. Protein product: CASRARTGAYEQYF.

This clonotype was seen ten or more times. This chain's CDR3 is CASRERLARETQYF. CDR3 coding DNA: TGTGCCAGCAGAGAAAGACTAGCTCGGGAGACCCAGTACTTC. This chain connects TRBV6-6 to TRBJ2-5; TRBD2 matches 7 bases. This CDR3 is 14 amino acids long. Germline assignment: CDR1 MNHNY and CDR2 SVGAGI (reference sequence). J lost 5 bases, V lost 6 bases, and 9 bases had no gene match.

This clonotype came up many times. The V and J genes are TRBV20-1 and TRBJ2-5; D is uncertain. Per the germline V gene, CDR1 is DFQATT and CDR2 is SNEGSKA (reference sequence). V dropped 0 bases and J dropped 9 bases, with 2 bases sitting between them. The CDR3 has 9 amino acids. In DNA, the CDR3 is TGCAGTGCTAGAGATCCCCAGTACTTC. Its protein is CSARDPQYF.

Ten or more counts support this clonotype. The CDR3, as DNA: TGTGCCAGCAGCGGGCAAAGCGGGTCCAGGGGTAGCTACAATGAGCAGTTCTTC. Translation gives CASSGQSGSRGSYNEQFF. This rearrangement joins TRBV7-8 to TRBJ2-1; the D call may be TRBD1 or TRBD2 (6 bases each). Germline V CDR1 and CDR2: SGHVS, FQNEAQ. This CDR3 contains 18 residues. V gave up 5 bases and J gave up 3 bases, with 23 bases separating them.

In this sample, this clonotype turned up many times. The rearrangement uses TRBV7-2 and TRBJ1-2, with D uncertain. V was shortened by 7 bases and J by 4 bases, with 19 bases between the two germline ends. There are 15 residues in the CDR3. Germline V gene data show CDR1 as SGHTA and CDR2 as FQGNSA. This chain's CDR3 is CASTPPPGGSYGYTF. CDR3 coding DNA: TGTGCCAGCACCCCTCCCCCGGGAGGGTCCTATGGCTACACCTTC.

This clonotype was seen at least ten times. The chain recombines TRBV18 with TRBJ1-3, with D uncertain. Germline lookup yields CDR1 KGHSH and CDR2 LQKENI. The ends were cut back, 5 bases at V and 1 base at J, with 3 bases in the middle. The CDR3 loop spans 12 amino acids. CDR3 nucleotides: TGTGCCAGCTCAATTTCTGGAAACACCATATATTTT. Its translation is CASSISGNTIYF.

This clonotype has at least ten counts. The chain links TRBV7-2 to TRBJ1-1, with D unclear. The CDR3 consists of 13 residues. Germline V CDR1 and CDR2: SGHTA, FQGNSA. V lost 5 bases, J lost 5 bases, and 12 bases lay in between. CDR3 in DNA: TGTGCCAGCAGCCCTAGGATCGAAACTGAAGCTTTCTTT. It specifies CASSPRIETEAFF.

This clonotype was seen at least ten times. The genes are TRBV12-5 and TRBJ2-7, with D possibly TRBD2 on 5 matching bases. The CDR3 totals 14 residues. CDR1 is LGHNT, CDR2 FRNRAP, per germline. The V end was cut by 1 base, the J end by 0 bases, with 7 bases between. The CDR3 sequence is CASGLGGYSYEQYF. Written as DNA, the CDR3 is TGTGCTAGTGGTTTGGGAGGGTACTCCTACGAGCAGTACTTC. Full variable domain (outside the CDR3, taken from reference TRBV12-5 and TRBJ2-7): DARVTQTPRHKVTEMGQEVTMRCQPILGHNTVFWYRQTMMQGLELLAYFRNRAPLDDSGMPKDRFSAEMPDATLATLKIQPSEPRDSAVYFCASGLGGYSYEQYFGPGTRLTVT.

Note on this clonotype: Possible read error: a much larger clone is one base away. The chain has TRBV6-6 and TRBJ1-6; 7 bases map to TRBD1. The CDR3 has 15 residues. Germline values: CDR1 MNHNY, CDR2 SVGAGI (reference sequence). After removal of 5 bases from V and 11 bases from J, the junction contained 12 bases not matched to a gene. CDR3 sequence: CASSPTGEGNTPLHF. CDR3 coding DNA: TGTGCCAGCAGTCCCACAGGGGAGGGGAATACACCCCTCCACTTT.